The 30 T cell receptor beta chains below come from one sample, sequenced in a study of human versus mouse CDR3 diversity and MHC coevolution. Profiled with immunoSEQ multiplex PCR; TCRdb holds only in-frame clones, not every one. This sample yields 60,000 or so clones, of which over 90% are seen a single time; about 19% belongs to the top ten. The specimen was naive CD4+ T cells from blood. Subset meaning: CD45RO-negative CD62L-positive naive CD4 T cells. These receptor sequences come from a person between 60 and 70 years old in good health.

The V gene is TRBV7-9, the J gene TRBJ1-4; unclear D gene. Trimming cost V 4 bases and J 7 bases, with 10 bases left between them. The CDR3 sequence is 13 residues long. Germline V gene sequence: CDR1 SEHNR, CDR2 FQNEAQ (reference sequence). CDR3 in DNA: TGTGCCAGCAGCTCTTCGGTTGGTGAAAAACTGTTTTTT. Translated: CASSSSVGEKLFF.

The chain employs TRBV5-6 and TRBJ2-2, with 7 bases identical to TRBD2. This CDR3 is 16 amino acids long. With 4 bases clipped from V and 7 bases from J, the junction kept 13 bases outside the gene matches. Germline V gene data show CDR1 as SGHDT and CDR2 as YYEEEE. The CDR3 protein is CASSPVGEGPGGELFF. In DNA, the CDR3 is TGTGCCAGCAGCCCGGTGGGGGAGGGCCCAGGCGGGGAGCTGTTTTTT.

The chain links TRBV7-9 to TRBJ2-7; no firm D call. The V end lost 5 bases, the J end lost 4 bases, and 6 bases lay between the germline ends. Germline V gene sequence: CDR1 SEHNR, CDR2 FQNEAQ (reference sequence). The CDR3 sequence is 11 residues long. The CDR3 sequence is CASSRSYEQYF. CDR3 in DNA: TGTGCCAGCAGCCGGTCATACGAGCAGTACTTC.

This chain connects TRBV2 to TRBJ2-3; 12 bases line up with TRBD2. Losses at the gene ends were 5 bases for V and 4 bases for J; bases not matched to a gene: 4. The CDR3 sequence is 15 residues long. CDR1 and CDR2 (germline): SNHLY, FYNNEI. The CDR3 sequence is CASSRLAGDADTQYF. The CDR3 DNA reads TGTGCCAGCAGTCGACTAGCGGGAGACGCAGATACGCAGTATTTT.

The CDR3 DNA sequence: TGTGCCAGCTCCACCGACGGGTTTGGCGGGGAGCTGTTTTTT. Protein product: CASSTDGFGGELFF. The chain is built from TRBV18 and TRBJ2-2; D gene ambiguous. The ends were cut back, 6 bases at V and 7 bases at J, with 15 bases in the middle. Germline CDR1 and CDR2: KGHSH and LQKENI. The CDR3 loop spans 14 amino acids.

The genes are TRBV11-3 and TRBJ1-1, with D possibly being TRBD1 (5 bases). This CDR3 has 12 residues. The germline V and J ends were trimmed by 0 bases and 11 bases, with 10 bases remaining between them. Looked up from germline, CDR1 is SGHNT and CDR2 is YENEEA. The CDR3 nucleotides are TGTGCCAGCAGCTTAGATCCGGAGGGGGCTTTCTTT. This codes for CASSLDPEGAFF.

The V call is TRBV27, the J call TRBJ1-1; a weak D match, TRBD1 (6 bases). Germline V gene sequence: CDR1 MNHEY, CDR2 SMNVEV (reference sequence). Trimming took off 6 bases at V and 8 bases at J, with 13 bases between the two ends. CDR3 size: 12 residues. The CDR3 spells CASSLRGAEAFF. CDR3 nucleotides: TGTGCCAGCAGCCTCCGGGGGGCCGAAGCTTTCTTT.

This rearrangement joins TRBV7-2 to TRBJ2-5; TRBD2 agrees at 11 bases. J gave up 7 bases and V 5 bases, and 9 bases lay outside the gene matches. This CDR3 contains 15 residues. CDR1 and CDR2 from the germline V gene are SGHTA and FQGNSA. The CDR3 DNA reads as TGTGCCAGCAGCGTTAGCGGGAGGGGGAGGGGGACCCAGTACTTC. Translated, it gives CASSVSGRGRGTQYF.

This CDR3 reads CASSAQTGLDPWGSYEQYF. CDR3 nucleotides: TGCGCCAGCAGTGCCCAGACAGGGCTGGACCCCTGGGGGTCCTACGAGCAGTACTTC. The rearrangement links TRBV10-1 to TRBJ2-7; 7 bases match TRBD1. Trimming took 4 bases from V and 1 from J; bases not matched to a gene: 19. CDR1 WNHNN and CDR2 SYGVQD come from the germline V gene (reference sequence). The CDR3 has 19 residues.

The rearrangement uses TRBV19 and TRBJ1-2; TRBD1 is a possible D gene (6 bases). Trimming pared 7 bases from V and 7 bases from J, leaving 16 bases between. This CDR3 is 13 amino acids long. CDR1 and CDR2 (germline): LNHDA, SQIVND (reference sequence). The CDR3 region has the DNA TGTGCCAGTACCCCGGGGGGGGCGCTTGGCTACACCTTC. It is translated as CASTPGGALGYTF.

The chain recombines TRBV5-1 with TRBJ2-1; 7 nucleotides agree with TRBD1. The CDR3 sequence is 13 residues long. Germline loops: CDR1 SGHRS, CDR2 YFSETQ. In DNA form, the CDR3 reads TGCGTTTCGGGGCAGGGGGTCGGGAATGAGCAGTTCTTC. Its translation is CVSGQGVGNEQFF.

V gene TRBV30 combines with J gene TRBJ2-7, with TRBD2 as a possible D gene (7 bases). The ends were cut back, 3 bases at V and 6 bases at J, with 15 bases in the middle. The V gene's germline CDR1 is GTSNPN and CDR2 SVGIG (reference sequence). This CDR3 comprises 13 residues. The CDR3 region is CAWRGGGAGEQYF. The CDR3 nucleotides read TGTGCCTGGAGGGGAGGGGGAGCGGGCGAGCAGTACTTC.

The chain uses TRBV19 and TRBJ1-4, with a tentative D call TRBD1 (5 bases). The CDR3 contains 13 residues. Germline V gene lookup returns CDR1 LNHDA and CDR2 SQIVND (reference sequence). The ends were cut back, 5 bases at V and 8 bases at J, with 12 bases in the middle. This CDR3 is CASSVSHREKLFF. The DNA of the CDR3 is TGTGCCAGTAGTGTTTCTCACAGGGAAAAACTGTTTTTT. Full variable domain (missing parts from reference TRBV19 and TRBJ1-4): DGGITQSPKYLFRKEGQNVTLSCEQNLNHDAMYWYRQDPGQGLRLIYYSQIVNDFQKGDIAEGYSVSREKKESFPLTVTSAQKNPTAFYLCASSVSHREKLFFGSGTQLSVL.

The chain links TRBV10-3 to TRBJ2-5; 11 positions agree with TRBD1. Trimming removed 3 bases from V and 5 bases from J; junction bases left unmatched: 11. The V gene's germline CDR1 is ENHRY and CDR2 SYGVKD. This CDR3 is 17 amino acids long. The CDR3 sequence is CAISDPRGGQGDETQYF. Here the CDR3 DNA reads TGTGCCATCAGTGACCCACGGGGGGGACAGGGGGATGAGACCCAGTACTTC.

This clone was detected only a few times. This chain links TRBV7-6 with TRBJ2-1; unclear D gene. The CDR3 runs 12 residues. Germline-derived CDR1 and CDR2 are SGHVS and FNYEAQ. V lost 3 bases, J lost 9 bases, and 9 bases lay in between. CDR3 sequence reads: CASSFGVREQFF. The CDR3 DNA sequence: TGTGCCAGCAGCTTTGGAGTGCGTGAGCAGTTCTTC.

The chain is built from TRBV30 and TRBJ2-7, with 11 bases matching TRBD2. Germline lookup yields CDR1 GTSNPN and CDR2 SVGIG (reference sequence). V was pared by 2 bases and J by 5 bases, with 8 bases of the junction left unmatched. This CDR3 is built from 15 residues. The CDR3 loop reads CAWSPRLAGIDEQYF. Here the CDR3 DNA reads TGTGCCTGGAGTCCCCGACTAGCGGGAATAGACGAGCAGTACTTC. Filled out from reference TRBV30 and TRBJ2-7, the complete variable domain reads SQTIHQWPATLVQPVGSPLSLECTVEGTSNPNLYWYRQAAGRGLQLLFYSVGIGQISSEVPQNLSASRPQDRQFILSSKKLLLSDSGFYLCAWSPRLAGIDEQYFGPGTRLTVT.

The gene calls are TRBV20-1 and TRBJ2-5, with TRBD2 matching over 7 bases. Trimming at V came to 5 bases and at J to 7 bases, leaving 4 bases not matched to a gene. This CDR3 spans 11 amino acids. Germline V CDR1 and CDR2: DFQATT, SNEGSKA (reference sequence). This CDR3 reads CSALREGTQYF. The CDR3 DNA follows: TGCAGTGCTCTCAGGGAGGGGACCCAGTACTTC.

The chain combines TRBV7-2 with TRBJ2-5, with 11 bases that match TRBD2. The germline gives CDR1 SGHTA, CDR2 FQGNSA. Unmatched junction bases numbered 6, after V lost 5 bases and J lost 4 bases. CDR3 length equals 15 residues. CDR3 sequence (DNA): TGTGCCAGCAGCGTAACTAGCGGGAGCTTAGAGACCCAGTACTTC. It encodes CASSVTSGSLETQYF. The full variable domain, its missing parts supplied by reference TRBV7-2 and TRBJ2-5, is GAGVSQSPSNKVTEKGKDVELRCDPISGHTALYWYRQSLGQGLEFLIYFQGNSAPDKSGLPSDRFSAERTGGSVSTLTIQRTQQEDSAVYLCASSVTSGSLETQYFGPGTRLLVL.

This CDR3 is CASSLVSVNTEAFF. CDR3 DNA sequence: TGTGCCAGCAGCTTAGTATCTGTGAACACTGAAGCTTTCTTT. The chain is built from TRBV11-3 and TRBJ1-1, with D hard to call. The CDR3 totals 14 residues. V was clipped by 1 base and J by 0 bases, with 6 bases between them. Germline V CDR1 and CDR2: SGHNT, YENEEA.

The CDR3 DNA reads TGCAGCGTTAGGACAGGGGGCACAGATACGCAGTATTTT. It encodes CSVRTGGTDTQYF. The chain joins TRBV29-1 to TRBJ2-3; 9 bases fit TRBD1. Germline V CDR1 and CDR2: SQVTM, ANQGSEA. The trim removed 5 bases at V and 1 base at J, leaving 1 base unmatched. The CDR3 has 13 residues.

This clone was recorded only once. The rearrangement joins TRBV4-1 to TRBJ2-3, with TRBD2 matching over 9 bases. CDR3 length equals 18 residues. V lost 1 base and J lost 4; bases outside the gene matches: 12. Germline CDR1 MGHRA, CDR2 YSYEKL. The CDR3 region has the DNA TGCGCCAGCAGCCAAGTGGGGCCTTCTAGCGGGATACCAGATACGCAGTATTTT. Protein sequence: CASSQVGPSSGIPDTQYF.

The chain uses TRBV15 and TRBJ2-7; 9 nucleotides match TRBD2. Germline CDR1 LNHNV, CDR2 YYDKDF (reference sequence). J was trimmed by 3 bases and V by 0 bases; bases with no gene match: 6. CDR3 length: 16 amino acids. CDR3 nucleotide sequence: TGTGCCACCAGCAGAGATCTGACTAGCGGAAACTACGAGCAGTACTTC. Translation: CATSRDLTSGNYEQYF. The entire variable domain, with the rest obtained from reference TRBV15 and TRBJ2-7, is as follows: DAMVIQNPRYQVTQFGKPVTLSCSQTLNHNVMYWYQQKSSQAPKLLFHYYDKDFNNEADTPDNFQSRRPNTSFCFLDIRSPGLGDTAMYLCATSRDLTSGNYEQYFGPGTRLTVT.

V gene TRBV4-1 combines with J gene TRBJ2-1; 9 positions agree with TRBD2. CDR3 length: 15 residues. CDR1 and CDR2 from the germline V gene are MGHRA and YSYEKL. Germline trimming cut 3 bases from V and 9 bases from J; bases unmatched to any gene: 9. CDR3 bases: TGCGCCAGCAGCCAGACTAGCGGACCCGTCGGTGAGCAGTTCTTC. This translates into CASSQTSGPVGEQFF.

This clone occurred once. The V and J genes are TRBV6-5 and TRBJ1-3; the match to TRBD1 covers 9 bases. CDR1 is MNHEY, CDR2 SVGAGI, per germline. CDR3 length: 16 residues. Losses at the gene ends were 2 bases for V and 2 bases for J; bases not matched to a gene: 4. Here the CDR3 reads CASSYRTGVAGNTIYF. In DNA form, the CDR3 reads TGTGCCAGCAGTTACAGGACAGGGGTGGCTGGAAACACCATATATTTT.

This chain joins TRBV5-4 and TRBJ2-1; 13 nucleotides line up with TRBD2. With V trimmed by 1 base and J by 7 bases, 5 bases remained unmatched. The CDR3 runs 16 residues. The V gene's germline CDR1 is SGHNT and CDR2 YYREEE (reference sequence). CDR3 protein: CASSLPGLAGVNEQFF. The CDR3 region has the DNA TGTGCCAGCAGCTTGCCCGGACTAGCGGGAGTTAATGAGCAGTTCTTC.

Written as DNA, the CDR3 is TGTGCCAGCAGCCCCGGGACAGCGCTCGGTACCATATATTTT. It translates to CASSPGTALGTIYF. The chain combines TRBV11-3 with TRBJ1-3, with TRBD1 matching 7 bases. Germline V CDR1 and CDR2: SGHNT, YENEEA. The V and J ends lost 5 bases and 10 bases, in that order; junction bases with no gene match: 11. This CDR3 contains 14 residues.

This chain uses TRBV15 with TRBJ1-2, with D uncertain. The CDR3 totals 13 residues. Germline values: CDR1 LNHNV, CDR2 YYDKDF (reference sequence). V lost 0 bases and J 4 bases, leaving 6 bases between the germline ends. CDR3 in amino acids: CATSREQIYGYTF. CDR3 in DNA: TGTGCCACCAGCAGAGAACAGATCTATGGCTACACCTTC.

The chain uses TRBV5-6 and TRBJ2-7; 15 bases agree with TRBD2. This CDR3 comprises 19 residues. V lost 5 bases and J lost 3; bases outside the gene matches: 15. CDR1 is SGHDT and CDR2 is YYEEEE in the germline V gene. In DNA, the CDR3 is TGTGCCAGCAGTGGACAGGGGGCGGGACTAGCGGGAGGTTTCTACGAGCAGTACTTC. It codes for CASSGQGAGLAGGFYEQYF.

The chain joins TRBV11-3 to TRBJ2-3; 13 bases map to TRBD2. CDR1 and CDR2 (germline): SGHNT, YENEEA. The length of the CDR3 is 16 residues. Trimming at V came to 5 bases and at J to 0 bases, leaving 2 bases not matched to a gene. CDR3 DNA: TGTGCCAGCAGCGAGGGACTAGCGGGGAGCACAGATACGCAGTATTTT. Residues: CASSEGLAGSTDTQYF.

The chain uses TRBV5-1 and TRBJ2-7; TRBD1 agrees at 7 bases. V was pared by 0 bases and J by 2 bases, with 5 bases of the junction left unmatched. Per germline, CDR1 SGHRS and CDR2 YFSETQ. The CDR3 is 15 amino acids. The CDR3 nucleotides are TGCGCCAGCAGCTTGGACCCCGGGACAGCCTACGAGCAGTACTTC. This gives the protein CASSLDPGTAYEQYF.